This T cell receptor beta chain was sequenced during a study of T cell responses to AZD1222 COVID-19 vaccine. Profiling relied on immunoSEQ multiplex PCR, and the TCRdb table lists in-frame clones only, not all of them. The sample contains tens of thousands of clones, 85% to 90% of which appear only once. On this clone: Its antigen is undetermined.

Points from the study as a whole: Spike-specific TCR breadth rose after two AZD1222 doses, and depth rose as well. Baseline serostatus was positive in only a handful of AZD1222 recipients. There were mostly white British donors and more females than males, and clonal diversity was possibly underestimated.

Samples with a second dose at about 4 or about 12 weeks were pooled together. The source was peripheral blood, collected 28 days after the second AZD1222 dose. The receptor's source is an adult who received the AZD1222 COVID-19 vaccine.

CDR3 nucleotides: TGTGCCAGCAGCCAAGATTTAGGGACAGGGCGACGAAACACCATATATTTT. Translation: CASSQDLGTGRRNTIYF. V usage is TRBV3-1 (or the pseudogene TRBV3-2) and J usage is TRBJ1-3; 9 bases line up with TRBD1. The V and J ends lost 0 bases and 5 bases, in that order; junction bases with no gene match: 8. Germline CDR1 and CDR2: LGHDT and YNNKEL (reference sequence). The CDR3 is 17 amino acids.